This T cell receptor (beta chain) was found in a study of blood T cell repertoires in COVID-19. Per the authors' pipeline: The authors estimated nucleated cell counts from reference gene primer amplification. Sequencing was performed with immunoSEQ multiplex PCR; in TCRdb, only in-frame clones are kept and a portion is missing. The DNA was the basis for D and trimming; V, J and clone size are from that table. Found here are about 50,000 clones, under 90% of them singletons; the top ten hold 8.8%. Germline V gene lookup returns CDR1 GTSNPN and CDR2 SVGIG (reference sequence). With 3 bases clipped from V and 4 bases from J, the junction kept 7 bases outside the gene matches. The CDR3 sequence is 15 residues long.

The TCR was taken from a man between 60 and 70 years old with acute or convalescent COVID-19. Sequencing used peripheral blood. The rearrangement links TRBV30 to TRBJ1-1; 11 bases are a match to TRBD1. CDR3 bases: TGTGCCTGGAGATCGGACAGGGGGCTGCTCACTGAAGCTTTCTTT. Translated: CAWRSDRGLLTEAFF.